The rows below give T cell receptor beta chains drawn from one sample of a study of blood T cell repertoires in COVID-19. Profiling relied on immunoSEQ multiplex PCR, and the TCRdb table lists in-frame clones only, not all of them. Among some 260,000 clones listed, roughly 88% were seen once. The source material was peripheral blood. The source of these receptors is a woman in her 40s who had recovered from COVID-19. Each CDR3 is given with its conserved first and last residue. A D gene is named only where the DNA matches it firmly.

V	D	J	DNA	CDR3
TRBV30	TRBD1	TRBJ1-4	TGTGCCTGGACCCATGGACAGGGCACTAATGAAAAACTGTTTTTT	CAWTHGQGTNEKLFF
TRBV3-1/TRBV3-2	TRBD1	TRBJ2-1	TGTGCCAGCAGGGGGACAGCGGTACTTGGCAACAATGAGCAGTTCTTC	CASRGTAVLGNNEQFF
TRBV7-9	.	TRBJ2-2	TGTGCCAGCAGCCCTGGCTCTTACGAGGAGCTGTTTTTT	CASSPGSYEELFF
TRBV4-3	.	TRBJ1-2	TGCGCCAGCAGCCAAGATAGGGGGGGAAGCCCCGCTAACTATGGCTACACCTTC	CASSQDRGGSPANYGYTF
TRBV15	.	TRBJ1-2	TGTGCCACCAGCGCTCGGACTCGAGGGGGCTACACCTTC	CATSARTRGGYTF
TRBV21-1	.	TRBJ2-5	TGTGCCAGCAGGTCCAGGGCGGAGACCCAGTACTTC	CASRSRAETQYF
TRBV15	.	TRBJ1-5	TGTGCCACCAGCAGAGATTCGGGGGGAACCAATCAGCCCCAGCATTTT	CATSRDSGGTNQPQHF
TRBV5-6	TRBD1	TRBJ2-7	TGTGCCAGCAGCCGGACAGGCACCTACGAGCAGTACTTC	CASSRTGTYEQYF
TRBV15	TRBD1	TRBJ2-1	TGTGCCACCAGCAGAAGGACAGGGTTGGGCAATGAGCAGTTCTTC	CATSRRTGLGNEQFF
TRBV7-2	.	TRBJ2-6	TGTGCCAGCAGCTGGGGCGGGGCCGGGGCCAACGTCCTGACTTTC	CASSWGGAGANVLTF
TRBV7-3	TRBD2	TRBJ2-2	TGTGCCAGCAGCTATACTAGCGGGAGGGCCAAAGGGGAGCTGTTTTTT	CASSYTSGRAKGELFF
TRBV6-5	TRBD1	TRBJ1-2	TGTGCCAGCAGTACGGACAGGGATGGCTACACCTTC	CASSTDRDGYTF